This T cell receptor (beta chain) came from a study of blood T cell repertoires in COVID-19. Turning to the study itself: The cDNA or gDNA used as material had been derived from T cells, B-cell-depleted T cells, or PBMCs.

Trimming removed 7 bases at V and 6 bases at J, with 22 bases between. Germline CDR1 and CDR2: SGHRS and YFSETQ. The CDR3 totals 16 residues. Clones were sequenced by immunoSEQ multiplex PCR, and TCRdb holds only the in-frame ones, with some missing. The data contain some 170,000 clones, more than 65% of them singletons. The sample holds one count of this clone. Ages ranged from roughly 18 to 100 years, with residence in about two dozen US areas. The rearrangement uses TRBV5-1 and TRBJ1-4; D is perhaps TRBD1 (6 bases). This receptor was identified in a man aged 45-65 years who had recovered from COVID-19. Sample: PBMCs or T cells enriched from blood (not recorded which). CDR3 sequence: CASPVGGPEVDEKLFF. The CDR3 region has the DNA TGCGCCAGCCCGGTTGGGGGCCCGGAAGTTGATGAAAAACTGTTTTTT.